This is a list of T cell receptor beta chains from one sample in a study of T cell repertoires in cytomegalovirus infection. TCRdb passed the reads through MiXCR, listing each CDR3 protein once. The sample has 200,000 to 250,000 distinct CDR3 sequences; approximately 24% are singletons. Sample: CD8+ T cells from PBMCs. These receptors were collected from a human donor in good health (CMV status not recorded). Some clones in this sample may be carry-over from other donors' samples. Both conserved end residues are part of each CDR3. A D gene is named only where the DNA matches it firmly. Clone sizes are given selectively: once, few, many, or a class where the clone is expanded.

- | TRBJ2-7 | - | TRBV12-3/TRBV12-4 | TGTGCCAGCAGTTTAGGAGGGTTCGAGCAGTACTTC | CASSLGGFEQYF
- | TRBJ1-3 | - | TRBV5-5 | TGTGCCAGCAGCTTGGAATGGGGGGGCACTGGAAACACCATATATTTT | CASSLEWGGTGNTIYF
few | TRBJ1-2 | - | TRBV29-1 | TGCAGCGTTGCTGCCCGGGACCAGAACTATGGCTACACCTTC | CSVAARDQNYGYTF
- | TRBJ1-5 | - | TRBV6-1 | TGTGCCAGCAAATCCTATAGCAATCAGCCCCAGCATTTT | CASKSYSNQPQHF
- | TRBJ1-4 | - | TRBV3-1 | TGTGCCAGCAGCCAAGAAGGAGTAGGGACTCGAGAAAAACTGTTTTTT | CASSQEGVGTREKLFF
- | TRBJ2-7 | - | TRBV12-3/TRBV12-4 | TGTGCCAGCAGCCAGGGGACTCTTGGAAACTCCTACGAGCAGTACTTC | CASSQGTLGNSYEQYF
once | TRBJ1-1 | - | TRBV30 | TGTGCCTGGAGTGTAGTGGGGTATGGGAACACTGAAGCTTTCTTT | CAWSVVGYGNTEAFF
few | TRBJ2-1 | TRBD2 | TRBV7-8 | TGTGCCAGCAGCTTAGACCCAGCGGGAAACTACAATGAGCAGTTCTTC | CASSLDPAGNYNEQFF
once | TRBJ2-1 | - | TRBV9 | TGTGCCAGCAGCGTAGTGCAGGGAAGGTTGAATGAGCAGTTCTTC | CASSVVQGRLNEQFF
- | TRBJ1-5 | - | TRBV27 | TGTGCCAGCAGAGCGGGGTCAGCTAATCAGCCCCAGCATTTT | CASRAGSANQPQHF